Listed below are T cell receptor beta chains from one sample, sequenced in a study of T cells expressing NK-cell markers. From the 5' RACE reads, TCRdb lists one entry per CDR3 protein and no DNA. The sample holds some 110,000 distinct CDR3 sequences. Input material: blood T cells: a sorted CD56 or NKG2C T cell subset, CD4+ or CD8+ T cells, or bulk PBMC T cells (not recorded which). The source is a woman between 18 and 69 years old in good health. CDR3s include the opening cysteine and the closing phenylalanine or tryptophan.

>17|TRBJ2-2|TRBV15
CATSNGLAGAITGELFF
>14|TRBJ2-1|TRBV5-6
CASSLLSSLNEQFF
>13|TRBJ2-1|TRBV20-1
CSATDRGYNEQFF
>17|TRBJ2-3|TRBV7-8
CASSFWGGEGSTDTQYF
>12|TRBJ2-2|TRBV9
CASKARTGELFF
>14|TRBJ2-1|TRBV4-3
CASSHQGPDNEQFF
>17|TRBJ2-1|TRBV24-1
CATSDPPTGDSYNEQFF
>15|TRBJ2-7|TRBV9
CASSVEGTSVYEQYF
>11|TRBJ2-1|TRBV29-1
CSVFTHNEQFF
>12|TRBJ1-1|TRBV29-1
CSGVGQNTEAFF
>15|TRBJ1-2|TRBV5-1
CASSLSGLYNYGYTF
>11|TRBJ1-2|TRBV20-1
CSAGSSYGYTF
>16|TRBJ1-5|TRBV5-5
CASSPNPVYSNQPQHF
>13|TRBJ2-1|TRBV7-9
CASSLVYRDEQFF
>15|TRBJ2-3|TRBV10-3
CAISRLAGPSDTQYF
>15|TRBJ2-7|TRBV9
CASSVAGLYSYEQYF
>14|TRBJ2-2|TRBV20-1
CSASFGKGTGELFF
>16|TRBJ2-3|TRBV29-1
CSVDGILAGVTDTQYF
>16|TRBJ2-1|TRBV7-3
CASSLGDSPSDNDQFF
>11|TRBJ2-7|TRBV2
CASSWSYEQYF
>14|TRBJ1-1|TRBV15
CATSTTALNTEAFF
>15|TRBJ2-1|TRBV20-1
CSAREMMNSYNEQFF
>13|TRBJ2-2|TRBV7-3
CASSQWTTGELFF
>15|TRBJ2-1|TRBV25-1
CASRPTSHPFFEQFF
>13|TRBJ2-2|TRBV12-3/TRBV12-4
CASMPTNTGELFF
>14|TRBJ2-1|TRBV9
CASSVEGEAHEQFF
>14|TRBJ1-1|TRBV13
CASSPTGGRTEAFF
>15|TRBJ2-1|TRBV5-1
CASSFRGQGKHEQFF
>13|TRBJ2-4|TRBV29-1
CSVGETSKNIQYF
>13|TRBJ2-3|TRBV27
CASSLTSTDTQYF
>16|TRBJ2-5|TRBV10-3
CAISDGLAGSKETQYF
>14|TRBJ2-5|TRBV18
CASSPPTSRETQYF
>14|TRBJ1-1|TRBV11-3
CASSLDGLNTEAFF
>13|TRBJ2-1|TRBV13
CASSPGQGDEQFF
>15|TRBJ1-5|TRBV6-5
CASTFRADSNQPQHF
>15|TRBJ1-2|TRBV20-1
CSARDLAGGPRGYTF
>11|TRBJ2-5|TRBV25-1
CASSHVETQYF
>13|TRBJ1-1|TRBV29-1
CSVEARGGTEAFF
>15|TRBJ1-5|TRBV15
CATSRDRGAYQPQHF
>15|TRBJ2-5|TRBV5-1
CASSTDRGRLETQYF
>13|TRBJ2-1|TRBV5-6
CASSLKWYNEQFF
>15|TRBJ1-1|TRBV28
CAACGEPYLNTEAFF
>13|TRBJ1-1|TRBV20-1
CSAWPRVNTEAFF
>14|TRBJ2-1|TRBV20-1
CSARDGRLYNEQFF
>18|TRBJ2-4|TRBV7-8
CASSLKDRQRESKNIQYF
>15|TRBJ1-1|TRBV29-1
CSVSPDRGLNTEAFF
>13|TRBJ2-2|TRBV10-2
CASSESRGRELFF
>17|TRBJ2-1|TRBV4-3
CASSQGTSGLSYNEQFF
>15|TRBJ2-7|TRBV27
CASSSSGLAGWEQYF
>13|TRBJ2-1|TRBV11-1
CASSLAPQGEQFF
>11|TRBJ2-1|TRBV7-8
CASSLSYQPFF
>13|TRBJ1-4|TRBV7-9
CASSFGPNEKLFF
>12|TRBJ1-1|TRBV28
CASSFHGTEAFF
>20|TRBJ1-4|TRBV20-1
CSARQVRGLLTGLANEKLFF
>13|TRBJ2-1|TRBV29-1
CSVEVTTYNEQFF
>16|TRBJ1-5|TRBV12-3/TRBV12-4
CASSLAGPGGDQPQHF
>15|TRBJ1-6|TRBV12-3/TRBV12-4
CASANLGGYNSPLHF
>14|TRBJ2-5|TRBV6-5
CASSYVLSGETQYF
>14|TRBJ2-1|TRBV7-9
CASTPVSSYNEQFF